The T cell receptor beta chain under discussion was sequenced for a study of post-analysis software for immune sequencing data. Background on the study: As for disease course, relapsing-remitting, secondary progressive and progressive-relapsing multiple sclerosis were all included. Findings and limits, study-wide: Samples sharing a preparation batch grouped tightly together when assessed by F measure. Controls significantly exceeded multiple sclerosis patients in normalized Chao1 diversity. Compared with controls, patients had more of about five TRBV segments, including TRBV5-6, TRBV5-1 and TRBV20-1.

Included in the TCR beta cDNA libraries were unique molecular identifiers. Around 500,000 cDNA molecules came from around 1 to 10 million T cells. TCRdb independently ran MiXCR on the PCR reads; one entry per CDR3 protein. The table records approximately 690,000 distinct CDR3 sequences, approximately 59% of them present only once. As to this clonotype: Its antigen remains unidentified.

The CDR3 length is 16 residues. V lost 5 bases and J lost 3, with 18 bases in between. CDR1 is SGHTA, CDR2 FQGNSA, per germline. V and J are TRBV7-2 and TRBJ2-3, with D perhaps TRBD2 (5 bases). The specimen was blood. The receptor's source is a girl aged 2-10 years with multiple sclerosis. For the CDR3, the DNA is TGTGCCAGCAGCCGTTTTCAGGAGGCGGGTACAGATACGCAGTATTTT. The encoded protein is CASSRFQEAGTDTQYF.